The 5 T cell receptor beta chains reported below all come from one sample, sequenced in a study of blood T cell repertoires in COVID-19. Generated by immunoSEQ multiplex PCR, the TCRdb table keeps only in-frame clones and is missing some. The table records 210,000 or so clones, roughly 80% of them present only once. The sequencing sample was made of peripheral blood. These receptors all stem from a human donor in a cohort sampled during active COVID-19.

The CDR3 here is CASSWGRRQTNSPLHF. The CDR3 coding sequence is TGTGCCAGTAGTTGGGGCCGAAGGCAGACCAATTCACCCCTCCACTTT. The chain recombines TRBV19 with TRBJ1-6; D is possibly TRBD1 (5 bases). This CDR3 is built from 16 residues. Per the germline V gene, CDR1 is LNHDA and CDR2 is SQIVND (reference sequence). With 5 bases removed from V and 7 bases from J, the gap between germline ends came to 18 bases.

This CDR3 is CASSIGVTGVGQPQHF. As DNA, the CDR3 is TGTGCCAGTAGTATAGGCGTGACAGGGGTAGGTCAGCCCCAGCATTTT. V and J are TRBV19 and TRBJ1-5, with 8 positions matching TRBD1. This CDR3 has 16 residues. Germline V gene data show CDR1 as LNHDA and CDR2 as SQIVND (reference sequence). V shed 1 base and J 6 bases; nucleotides not matched to a gene: 8. Drawing the rest from reference TRBV19 and TRBJ1-5, the complete variable domain is DGGITQSPKYLFRKEGQNVTLSCEQNLNHDAMYWYRQDPGQGLRLIYYSQIVNDFQKGDIAEGYSVSREKKESFPLTVTSAQKNPTAFYLCASSIGVTGVGQPQHFGDGTRLSIL.

The chain uses TRBV5-1 and TRBJ1-2; TRBD1 matches at 8 bases. V trimming: 4 bases; J trimming: 4 bases; junction bases outside the gene matches: 9. Germline CDR1 and CDR2: SGHRS and YFSETQ. The CDR3 sequence is 15 residues long. CDR3 coding DNA: TGCGCCAGCAGCCTGAATGGACAGGGTGGCTATGGCTACACCTTC. Its protein is CASSLNGQGGYGYTF.

The chain has TRBV2 and TRBJ1-1; no clear D gene. Germline CDR1 reads SNHLY; CDR2 reads FYNNEI. The CDR3 consists of 11 residues. V shed 8 bases and J shed 8 bases, with 12 bases lying between them. The CDR3 DNA sequence: TGTGCCAGCTTGGTAGTACAGGAAGCTTTCTTT. Residues: CASLVVQEAFF.

The rearrangement links TRBV6-1 to TRBJ1-2, with 8 bases matching TRBD1. Per germline, CDR1 MNHNS and CDR2 SASEGT. Germline trimming cut 2 bases from V and 13 bases from J; bases unmatched to any gene: 15. This CDR3 has 15 amino acids. CDR3 region: CASSEIGRGPPTCTF. In DNA, the CDR3 is TGTGCCAGCAGTGAAATCGGCAGGGGGCCCCCGACCTGCACCTTC.